The rows below give T cell receptor beta chains drawn from one sample of a study of blood T cell repertoires in COVID-19. The repertoire was sequenced with immunoSEQ multiplex PCR; TCRdb's copy has only in-frame clones and lacks some. The profile shows roughly 280,000 clones, 75% to 90% of them singletons. The sample consisted of peripheral blood. These receptors were collected from a man in his forties or fifties with acute or convalescent COVID-19. The CDR3 runs from the conserved cysteine through the conserved F or W. D genes are given only for firm matches. Part of the rows lack a size; the others show once, few, many or a class for expanded clones.

D gene	CDR3 length	J gene	clone size	V gene	CDR3 protein	CDR3 DNA
TRBD1	15	TRBJ2-1	-	TRBV5-6	CASSFTGGSYNEQFF	TGTGCCAGCAGCTTCACAGGGGGCTCCTACAATGAGCAGTTCTTC
-	13	TRBJ1-2	few	TRBV29-1	CSVERERAYGYTF	TGCAGCGTTGAAAGGGAGCGCGCCTATGGCTACACCTTC
-	14	TRBJ1-6	-	TRBV6-5	CASGRDPPRSPLHF	TGTGCCAGCGGGAGGGATCCCCCCCGTTCACCCCTCCACTTT
-	16	TRBJ1-5	few	TRBV30	CAWSEEGGYRNQPQHF	TGTGCCTGGAGTGAAGAGGGGGGGTATCGCAATCAGCCCCAGCATTTT
TRBD1	18	TRBJ1-5	-	TRBV30	CAWSHWGQGKRSNQPQHF	TGTGCCTGGAGCCACTGGGGACAGGGGAAAAGGAGCAATCAGCCCCAGCATTTT
-	15	TRBJ1-6	-	TRBV19	CASSLSLTYNSPLHF	TGTGCCAGTAGTTTGAGTCTTACCTATAATTCACCCCTCCACTTT
TRBD1	15	TRBJ1-2	-	TRBV6-1	CASSELGTGVNGYTF	TGTGCCAGCAGTGAATTGGGGACAGGGGTGAACGGCTACACCTTC
-	16	TRBJ2-3	-	TRBV4-2	CASSHLSGGRSDTQYF	TGTGCCAGCAGCCACCTCAGTGGGGGGAGGTCAGATACGCAGTATTTT
-	16	TRBJ1-2	-	TRBV5-4	CASSSLGDKANYGYTF	TGTGCCAGCAGCTCCTTAGGGGACAAAGCTAACTATGGCTACACCTTC
-	15	TRBJ1-2	few	TRBV3-1/TRBV3-2	CASSRGASGDHGYTF	TGTGCCAGCAGCCGGGGAGCTTCAGGGGACCATGGCTACACCTTC
-	11	TRBJ1-1	-	TRBV3-1/TRBV3-2	CASSHTGEAFF	TGTGCCAGCAGCCATACAGGTGAAGCTTTCTTT
TRBD2	17	TRBJ2-1	-	TRBV5-6	CASSFAAGGRVYNEQFF	TGTGCCAGCAGCTTCGCAGCGGGGGGCCGTGTTTACAATGAGCAGTTCTTC
-	15	TRBJ2-1	-	TRBV5-4	CASSSSASSYNEQFF	TGTGCCAGCAGTTCTAGCGCCTCCTCCTACAATGAGCAGTTCTTC
-	15	TRBJ1-3	-	TRBV11-3	CASSLAATSGNTIYF	TGTGCCAGCAGCTTAGCAGCGACCTCTGGAAACACCATATATTTT
-	11	TRBJ1-1	-	TRBV20-1	CSAYKNTEAFF	TGCAGTGCTTACAAGAACACTGAAGCTTTCTTT
TRBD2	17	TRBJ2-5	-	TRBV5-1	CASSTGTSGGSQETQYF	TGCGCCAGCAGCACCGGGACTAGCGGGGGAAGCCAAGAGACCCAGTACTTC
TRBD1	15	TRBJ1-2	-	TRBV3-1/TRBV3-2	CASSQDVDRGGGYTF	TGTGCCAGCAGCCAAGATGTGGACAGGGGTGGTGGCTACACCTTC
TRBD1	16	TRBJ2-1	-	TRBV7-3	CASSSPPGTAYNEQFF	TGTGCCAGCAGCTCCCCTCCCGGGACAGCCTACAATGAGCAGTTCTTC